The 25 T cell receptor beta chains below all came from one sample that was sequenced in a study of blood T cell repertoires in COVID-19. The assay was immunoSEQ multiplex PCR, and TCRdb's table has in-frame clones only and misses some. The sample lists over 130,000 clones, approximately 83% seen once, with around 3.5% in the top ten. Material for sequencing was peripheral blood. Source of these receptors: a man in his 70s with acute or convalescent COVID-19.

The chain links TRBV29-1 to TRBJ2-3, with D possibly TRBD2 on 5 matching bases. CDR1 and CDR2 from the germline V gene are SQVTM and ANQGSEA. The CDR3 totals 14 residues. Between the trimmed V and J ends, which lost 3 bases and 2 bases, there was a span of 12 bases. CDR3 protein: CSVETTRATDTQYF. For the CDR3, the DNA is TGCAGCGTTGAGACTACACGAGCCACAGATACGCAGTATTTT.

The genes are TRBV3-1 (or the pseudogene TRBV3-2) and TRBJ1-4; no clear D. Trimming pared 5 bases from V and 3 bases from J, leaving 4 bases between. Per the germline V gene, CDR1 is LGHDT and CDR2 is YNNKEL (reference sequence). The CDR3 has 12 amino acids. The CDR3 is CASSTANEKLFF. The CDR3 bases are TGTGCCAGCAGCACGGCTAATGAAAAACTGTTTTTT.

The chain has TRBV15 and TRBJ1-3; D call uncertain. The germline V and J ends were trimmed by 0 bases and 6 bases, with 6 bases remaining between them. CDR1 LNHNV and CDR2 YYDKDF come from the germline V gene (reference sequence). There are 13 residues in the CDR3. The CDR3 coding sequence is TGTGCCACCAGCAGAGATCGAGTAAACACCATATATTTT. It codes for CATSRDRVNTIYF. Together with reference TRBV15 and TRBJ1-3, the CDR3 gives the full variable domain: DAMVIQNPRYQVTQFGKPVTLSCSQTLNHNVMYWYQQKSSQAPKLLFHYYDKDFNNEADTPDNFQSRRPNTSFCFLDIRSPGLGDTAMYLCATSRDRVNTIYFGEGSWLTVV.

This sequence joins TRBV19 and TRBJ1-1, with no clear D. V was shortened by 0 bases and J by 4 bases, with 3 bases between the two germline ends. This CDR3 contains 12 residues. CDR1 and CDR2 (germline): LNHDA, SQIVND (reference sequence). The CDR3: CASSIEATEAFF. The CDR3 bases are TGTGCCAGTAGTATAGAAGCCACTGAAGCTTTCTTT.

The V and J genes are TRBV9 and TRBJ2-5, with a weak D call TRBD2 (6 bases). Per the germline V gene, CDR1 is SGDLS and CDR2 is YYNGEE. The CDR3 consists of 16 residues. V was clipped by 3 bases and J by 4 bases, with 19 bases between them. CDR3 loop: CASSGGATEARETQYF. The DNA for the CDR3 is TGTGCCAGCAGCGGCGGGGCGACCGAGGCGCGAGAGACCCAGTACTTC.

The genes are TRBV5-1 and TRBJ1-2; 7 bases match TRBD1. V dropped 4 bases and J dropped 0; count of bases not matched to a gene: 6. Germline CDR1 and CDR2: SGHRS and YFSETQ. CDR3 length: 15 residues. CDR3 sequence reads: CASSPDRAANYGYTF. The DNA for the CDR3 is TGCGCCAGCAGCCCAGACAGGGCAGCTAACTATGGCTACACCTTC.

This rearrangement joins TRBV18 to TRBJ2-2, with 12 positions matching TRBD1. The germline V gene has CDR1 KGHSH and CDR2 LQKENI. The CDR3 is made up of 16 amino acids. Trimming took 6 bases from V and 4 from J; bases not matched to a gene: 6. The CDR3 DNA reads as TGTGCCAGCTCTACGGGACAGGGGGCGGCCACCGGGGAGCTGTTTTTT. Translation gives CASSTGQGAATGELFF.

V gene TRBV7-2 combines with J gene TRBJ2-1; D is possibly TRBD2 (5 bases). The CDR3 contains 15 residues. CDR1 is SGHTA, CDR2 FQGNSA, per germline. Trimming took 1 base from V and 5 from J, leaving 12 bases between them. The CDR3 reads CASSLVAAVDNEQFF. In DNA form, the CDR3 reads TGTGCCAGCAGCTTAGTGGCAGCGGTCGACAATGAGCAGTTCTTC. The full variable domain, in which reference TRBV7-2 and TRBJ2-1 provide the parts outside the CDR3, is GAGVSQSPSNKVTEKGKDVELRCDPISGHTALYWYRQSLGQGLEFLIYFQGNSAPDKSGLPSDRFSAERTGGSVSTLTIQRTQQEDSAVYLCASSLVAAVDNEQFFGPGTRLTVL.

This clone was picked up a small number of times. This chain uses TRBV6-2 or TRBV6-3 with TRBJ2-7, with 9 nucleotides matching TRBD2. Germline V lookup: CDR1 MNHEY, CDR2 SVGEGT. CDR3 length: 16 residues. V lost 2 bases and J lost 3; bases outside the gene matches: 8. Here the CDR3 DNA reads TGTGCCAGCAGTTACGGAGCGGGAGGTCGTAACTACGAGCAGTACTTC. This sequence encodes CASSYGAGGRNYEQYF.

V usage is TRBV27 and J usage is TRBJ2-1, with 9 bases matching TRBD1. Germline CDR1 is MNHEY and CDR2 is SMNVEV (reference sequence). The V gene end was trimmed by 1 base and the J gene end by 7 bases; junction bases not matched to a gene: 8. The CDR3 sequence is 16 residues long. The CDR3 region is CASSLFETGGHNEQFF. CDR3 bases: TGTGCCAGCAGTTTATTCGAGACAGGGGGACATAATGAGCAGTTCTTC.

In the case of this clone: The same CDR3 arises from other DNA sequences in this sample as well. The chain recombines TRBV5-1 with TRBJ2-1; 9 bases fit TRBD1. This CDR3 comprises 15 residues. Trimming removed 4 bases from V and 1 base from J; junction bases left unmatched: 3. Germline loops: CDR1 SGHRS, CDR2 YFSETQ. CDR3 residues: CASSLDRGSYNEQFF. CDR3 nucleotides: TGCGCCAGCAGCCTGGACAGGGGATCCTACAATGAGCAGTTCTTC. Filled out from reference TRBV5-1 and TRBJ2-1, the complete variable domain reads KAGVTQTPRYLIKTRGQQVTLSCSPISGHRSVSWYQQTPGQGLQFLFEYFSETQRNKGNFPGRFSGRQFSNSRSEMNVSTLELGDSALYLCASSLDRGSYNEQFFGPGTRLTVL.

This sequence joins TRBV2 and TRBJ1-5, with D perhaps TRBD1 (6 bases). V lost 6 bases and J lost 3, with 12 bases in between. Per the germline V gene, CDR1 is SNHLY and CDR2 is FYNNEI. This CDR3 region has 14 residues. This CDR3 is CASRTAGDNQPQHF. For the CDR3, the DNA is TGTGCCAGCAGGACTGCAGGGGACAATCAGCCCCAGCATTTT.

The chain carries TRBV5-1 and TRBJ2-3; 7 bases are a match to TRBD2. J gave up 3 bases and V 0 bases, and 4 bases lay outside the gene matches. Germline assignment: CDR1 SGHRS and CDR2 YFSETQ. This CDR3 is built from 15 residues. The CDR3 protein is CASSLVGRETDTQYF. Written as DNA, the CDR3 is TGCGCCAGCAGCTTGGTGGGGAGGGAGACAGATACGCAGTATTTT.

The rearrangement links TRBV7-2 to TRBJ2-2; 7 bases line up with TRBD1. This CDR3 comprises 13 residues. Germline assignment: CDR1 SGHTA and CDR2 FQGNSA. Trimming removed 5 bases from V and 4 bases from J; junction bases left unmatched: 1. Here the CDR3 DNA reads TGTGCCAGCAGCCGGACAGGCACCGGGGAGCTGTTTTTT. Translated: CASSRTGTGELFF.

The V gene is TRBV3-1 (or the pseudogene TRBV3-2), the J gene TRBJ2-3; 8 bases map to TRBD2. In germline, CDR1 is LGHDT, CDR2 YNNKEL (reference sequence). The V gene end was trimmed by 0 bases and the J gene end by 1 base; junction bases not matched to a gene: 9. This CDR3 comprises 18 residues. CDR3 loop: CASSQDLGSGSGTDTQYF. CDR3 bases: TGTGCCAGCAGCCAAGATCTGGGAAGCGGGAGCGGCACAGATACGCAGTATTTT.

The chain combines TRBV27 with TRBJ2-5, with TRBD2 matching 13 bases. Germline trimming cut 6 bases from V and 0 bases from J; bases unmatched to any gene: 13. Germline CDR1 and CDR2: MNHEY and SMNVEV (reference sequence). The CDR3 is 19 residues long. This chain's CDR3 is CASSKGLAGDHGYQETQYF. The DNA for the CDR3 is TGTGCCAGCAGCAAAGGACTAGCGGGAGACCACGGGTACCAAGAGACCCAGTACTTC.

This chain joins TRBV7-2 and TRBJ1-3, with 7 nucleotides matching TRBD1. Trimming removed 3 bases from V and 2 bases from J; junction bases left unmatched: 13. CDR1 and CDR2 (germline): SGHTA, FQGNSA. The CDR3 totals 18 residues. Written as DNA, the CDR3 is TGTGCCAGCAGCTTCGGGTGGACAGGAGATTCCCCTGGAAACACCATATATTTT. Protein product: CASSFGWTGDSPGNTIYF.

The V call is TRBV18, the J call TRBJ2-2; 10 bases are a match to TRBD1. The length of the CDR3 is 16 residues. The trim removed 5 bases at V and 4 bases at J, leaving 7 bases unmatched. Germline V lookup: CDR1 KGHSH, CDR2 LQKENI. Here the CDR3 DNA reads TGTGCCAGCTCAAGATCCGGGACAGGGGTCACCGGGGAGCTGTTTTTT. Translated, it gives CASSRSGTGVTGELFF.

For this clone: In the same sample, other DNA sequences code for this CDR3. CDR3 coding DNA: TGTGCCAGCAGACAGGGCTCTGGGGCCAACGTCCTGACTTTC. This translates into CASRQGSGANVLTF. The chain combines TRBV2 with TRBJ2-6; D may be TRBD1 (6 bases). Trimming took 6 bases from V and 0 from J, leaving 6 bases between them. The CDR3 runs to 14 residues. CDR1 SNHLY and CDR2 FYNNEI come from the germline V gene.

In DNA, the CDR3 is TGTGCCATCAGCCTTTCTAGCGGGGGGGGAGTAGATACGCAGTATTTT. Protein product: CAISLSSGGGVDTQYF. This sequence joins TRBV10-3 and TRBJ2-3; 12 nucleotides agree with TRBD2. Losses at the gene ends were 6 bases for V and 5 bases for J; bases not matched to a gene: 9. The CDR3 has 16 residues. Germline CDR1 ENHRY, CDR2 SYGVKD.

The chain uses TRBV19 and TRBJ1-2; 7 bases align to TRBD1. V lost 6 bases to trimming and J lost 4 bases; unmatched junction nucleotides: 11. The CDR3 sequence is 15 residues long. Germline CDR1 reads LNHDA; CDR2 reads SQIVND (reference sequence). CDR3 sequence (DNA): TGTGCCAGTAGCCCCCAGACAGGGCCGGGCTATGGCTACACCTTC. Amino acid sequence: CASSPQTGPGYGYTF.

The chain has TRBV3-1 (or the pseudogene TRBV3-2) and TRBJ1-1; weak D call: TRBD1 (5 bases). Germline loops: CDR1 LGHDT, CDR2 YNNKEL (reference sequence). V shed 7 bases and J shed 6 bases, with 15 bases lying between them. The length of the CDR3 is 13 residues. As DNA, the CDR3 is TGTGCCAGCAACTCAGGGTCGGTTGCTGAAGCTTTCTTT. It translates to CASNSGSVAEAFF.

The chain employs TRBV24-1 and TRBJ2-1, with D hard to call. The germline CDR1 and CDR2 sequences are KGHDR and SFDVKD. V shed 5 bases and J shed 0 bases, with 10 bases lying between them. The CDR3 spans 15 residues. The CDR3 coding sequence is TGTGCCACCAGTGGAGGCCTGGGCTCCTACAATGAGCAGTTCTTC. It codes for CATSGGLGSYNEQFF.

The rearrangement joins TRBV24-1 to TRBJ2-3; 9 bases line up with TRBD1. The V and J ends lost 4 bases and 6 bases, in that order; junction bases with no gene match: 7. The germline gives CDR1 KGHDR, CDR2 SFDVKD. The CDR3 spans 15 residues. CDR3 loop: CATSEGQGQADTQYF. In DNA form, the CDR3 reads TGTGCCACCAGTGAGGGACAGGGCCAAGCGGATACGCAGTATTTT.

The CDR3 region has the DNA TGTGCCTGGAGTTCCCTAGCGGACAGGCAGTTCTTC. Translated: CAWSSLADRQFF. This chain connects TRBV30 to TRBJ2-1; TRBD2 is a possible D gene (7 bases). The V end was cut by 2 bases, the J end by 12 bases, with 14 bases between. Germline assignment: CDR1 GTSNPN and CDR2 SVGIG (reference sequence). The CDR3 has 12 residues.